The sequence of this TCR beta chain was determined in a study of identifying expanded T cells in peripheral blood. TCRdb's copy holds only in-frame clones and misses some; the assay was immunoSEQ multiplex PCR. The profile shows about 94,000 clones, roughly 86% of them singletons. Trimming took 3 bases from V and 7 from J, leaving 12 bases between them. The CDR3 is 13 amino acids. Per germline, CDR1 SGHDN and CDR2 FVKESK. The chain recombines TRBV14 with TRBJ1-2; D possibly corresponds to TRBD1 (5 bases). The sequence came from a person aged 18 to 75 in good health. The specimen was blood. The chain's CDR3 is CASSQKGYGGYTF. CDR3 in DNA: TGTGCCAGCAGCCAGAAGGGGTATGGTGGCTACACCTTC.